One T cell receptor (beta chain) is described in this entry. There is no known antigen for this receptor. Base-call qualities are not available, and no considerably larger clone is one nucleotide away. These data originate in a study of cytomegalovirus exposure and HLA in healthy donors (dated by TCRdb to 2015 to 2018). Regarding the complete study: An earlier analysis of roughly 500 of the donors reported about 300 Gb of sequence data and 117 million unique TCR beta sequences obtained from about 179 million T cells. The study aimed to test whether cataloging public T cell receptors could reveal signatures of past pathogen exposure. Class I and class II HLA loci were covered by the typing at four-digit resolution. A later genetic analysis used genome-wide SNP genotypes for about 65% of the roughly 670 donors, treating that subset as a discovery cohort. Donor age, sex, ethnicity and CMV serostatus were compiled alongside the repertoire data. To predict cytomegalovirus infection status, the study combined high-throughput TCR immunosequencing, statistical association of individual TCRs with disease status, and machine learning. The T cell repertoires of 550 to 850 subjects were profiled by immunosequencing and related to cytomegalovirus serostatus. On average, over 200,000 unique TCR beta nucleotide sequences were sequenced per donor among roughly 430 genotyped donors of the cohort, with roughly 18% of those sequences being non-productive. Rather than drawing on any new phenotypic data, the later analysis identified candidate immune exposures from TCR beta sequences and the way those sequences occurred across donors. Every repertoire in the discovery cohort had been generated on one and the same sequencing platform. A later analysis re-analyzed previously published TCR beta repertoires from approximately 670 donors and added high-resolution HLA genotyping to study TCR occurrence patterns. Approximately 300 gigabases of sequencing data and 78 million or so unique TCR sequences were included in an early release covering under 650 HLA-typed donors. Along with the roughly 670-subject first cohort, a separate validation cohort of 120 different subjects was used. The number of typed donors differed by locus: 629-630 for A, B, C, DRB1 and DQB1; some 500 for DQA1; approximately 610 for DPA1; and some 450 for DPB1. To decide whether each TCR beta V gene segment behaved as functional or pseudogenic, an earlier analysis of approximately 590 of the donors relied on high-throughput TCR beta sequencing. About five DR-DQ haplotypes were handled as single units for association and clustering because linkage in the cohort was strong. Among the roughly 380 genotyped donors, around 81% belonged to the genetic ancestry cluster associated with self-reported Caucasian donors. Overall study outcomes, separate from this receptor: Compared with equally common non-associated chains, HLA-associated TCR beta chains in a later analysis were more clonally expanded and had lower generation probabilities. A total of 150 to 200 TCR beta chains were listed by the study as associated with cytomegalovirus. While some public TCRs were present in many individuals, most TCR sequences turned up only very rarely across donors. Strong co-occurrence of HLA alleles, especially DR and DQ, made assigning TCR associations to individual alleles difficult. Some IMGT-functional V segments, including TRBV6-2 and TRBV6-3, could not be told apart with the 87-base-pair reads, so those segments were excluded. In a later genetic analysis, fewer N-insertions in productive TCRs were reported among donors in an Asian-associated ancestry cluster than the roughly 700-donor mean. Cytomegalovirus status was reported to be diagnosed by the classifier with high specificity and sensitivity in both the original and validation cohorts. A cluster of highly shared sequence variants was judged likely to represent a technical artifact of the sequencing pipeline. Because counts were too low, roughly 18 rarely observed V segments, including chromosome 9 orphons, were left out of the earlier analysis of about 620 of the donors. A further reported finding was that TCR beta sequences accurately predicted the HLA-A and HLA-B alleles for most subjects in the first cohort. Broadly in line with IMGT annotations, most TCR beta V segments showed up in productive rearrangements about 90% or about 30% of the time in an earlier analysis of 450 to 600 of the donors. Roughly uniform sequencing depth across donors was assumed in presence/absence analyses, although this assumption may not hold. Because HLA typing was unavailable for some donors at each locus, only the typed subset was used in association tests. A later analysis associated 17,000 or so TCR beta sequences with specific HLA alleles at a false discovery rate of 0.05. Linkage disequilibrium might explain the correlated functional status among segregating V segments, but an unknown experimental factor could not be ruled out. The authors suggested that the approach could potentially be extended to other disease states and immunological phenotypes. According to a later analysis, most CMV-associated TCR beta chains appeared to be HLA-restricted, and the HLA associations seemed to be driven largely by CMV exposure. A later genetic analysis associated a missense DCLRE1C variant with V-gene and J-gene trimming of TCR beta chains, and an independent cohort replicated the association. Three of the identified cytomegalovirus-associated TCR beta chains were confirmed in vitro to be specific for cytomegalovirus antigens. Several of the top co-occurrence clusters appeared to be linked to parvovirus B19, influenza, CMV and Epstein-Barr virus, according to a later analysis. CMV serostatus was the only immune exposure information available for the cohort. In this cohort, only TCR beta chains were sequenced, and detectable features were limited by the absence of alpha or paired-chain data. In a later analysis, the rate of TCR association differed among HLA loci, with DRB1 alleles having the most associated TCRs and HLA-C alleles having the fewest.

The cohort was made up of approximately 670 healthy bone marrow donors. All cohort members were sampled while nominally healthy, although unrecorded immune exposures were likely present. The donor was CMV seropositive and was included in the group of 270 or so seropositive cohort members. Every donor gave a peripheral blood sample, and the peripheral blood mononuclear cells from that sample were used for TCR beta sequencing. The Qiagen DNeasy Blood Extraction Kit was used to extract genomic DNA from the blood cell samples. Between the V and J ends, shortened by 4 bases and 3 bases respectively, the junction contains 17 bases. The CDR3 runs 15 residues from the cysteine to the phenylalanine. Of the read, only the CDR3 DNA is kept; its 45 bases are in frame from base 1. CDR1 and CDR2, looked up from the germline V gene, are SGHRS and YFSETQ. Receptor libraries were prepared by the immunoSEQ multiplex PCR assay. For the multiplex PCR, a mixture combining 60 forward primers for TCR Vbeta segments and 13 reverse primers for TCR Jbeta segments was used. A multiplex PCR assay on genomic DNA amplified the CDR3 region of rearranged TCR beta genes. The Illumina HiSeq System was used to sequence the amplified TCR beta libraries as 87-base-pair reads. As for the original processing: In a later analysis, tens of millions of unique TCR beta chains were counted across the roughly 670 repertoires, and approximately 11 million of these chains were shared by at least two donors. To remove PCR and sequencing errors, raw reads were error-corrected and collapsed into unique sequences using a nearest-neighbor algorithm that merged closely related sequences. Alignment of CDR3 sequences to IMGT reference sequences was used to assign V, D and J gene segments. Each retained sequence needed at least a six-nucleotide match to both a V gene segment and a J gene segment. Rearrangements were classified as productive when the CDR3 lacked stop codons and remained in frame with V and J, and all other rearrangements were classified as non-productive. Following IMGT convention, CDR3 was defined as the stretch from the second conserved V-encoded cysteine up to the conserved J-encoded phenylalanine. The earlier analysis of approximately 590 of the donors excluded any sequence lacking an unambiguous match to a single V gene segment. In an earlier analysis of around 590 of the donors, a V segment was called functional when productive rearrangements were above 56.7%, and segregating when the standard deviation between donors exceeded 5%. To diagnose cytomegalovirus status from the catalog of TCR beta chain sequences, a statistical classification framework was built. V and J gene assignment, in a later analysis, came from comparing TCR nucleotide sequences with IMGT/GENE-DB human TR gene sequences. A later analysis assigned CDR3 sequences and most-parsimonious VDJ recombination scenarios with the TCRdist pipeline. In a later analysis, each TCR beta chain was defined by its CDR3 amino acid sequence together with its V-gene family, and reads without a unique V-gene family were excluded. To address suspected cross-contamination and a sequencing artifact, a later analysis removed 450 to 700 highly shared, low-generation-probability nucleotide sequences. In a later analysis, a clonal expansion index was calculated for each public chain from normalized within-repertoire ranks of inferred template counts. In a later analysis, generation probabilities were computed with a VDJ recombination model fitted to out-of-frame rearrangements, and the resulting probabilities were checked against IGoR. Hypergeometric tests were used in a later analysis to score TCR-TCR, TCR-HLA and TCR-CMV co-occurrence, with a repertoire-size bias correction applied to the TCR pairs. A later analysis estimated false discovery rates by permuting HLA or CMV assignments 20 times. In a later analysis, co-occurring TCRs were grouped using DBSCAN, with TCRdist sequence similarity added in when clustering inside HLA-allele-positive subsets. Repertoires with fewer than 30,000 or more than 120,000 public chains, plus five repertoires with anomalous nucleotide sharing, were excluded from co-occurrence clustering. This is the immuneACCESS table as TCRdb keeps it, with only in-frame sequences that have V and J called. A part of the clones is gone; compared with another copy, unresolved V genes explain less than half, and the rest is unexplained. V and J calls and clone size come straight from that table; D and trimming were deduced from the DNA. Within this sample are approximately 160,000 clones, with 80% of them counted one time only. The top ten clonotypes cover roughly 4.8% of the sample.

What was sequenced was PBMCs. This TCR was recovered from a woman aged 50 to 60 in good health and CMV-seropositive. The chain joins TRBV5-1 to TRBJ2-7; the D gene is perhaps TRBD1, on 7 matching bases. The CDR3 loop reads CASSPEGGTVYEQYF. The DNA sequence follows: TGCGCCAGCAGCCCAGAAGGCGGGACAGTCTACGAGCAGTACTTC. With the rest looked up from the reference TRBV5-1 and TRBJ2-7 genes rather than sequenced, the full variable domain is KAGVTQTPRYLIKTRGQQVTLSCSPISGHRSVSWYQQTPGQGLQFLFEYFSETQRNKGNFPGRFSGRQFSNSRSEMNVSTLELGDSALYLCASSPEGGTVYEQYFGPGTRLTVT.